A selection of T cell receptor beta chains follows, all from one sample in a study of blood T cell repertoires in COVID-19. Profiling relied on immunoSEQ multiplex PCR, and the TCRdb table lists in-frame clones only, not all of them. The sample yields 97,000 or so clones, 82% seen once. The sample was peripheral blood. The receptors come from a man older than 75 with acute or convalescent COVID-19. CDR3s include the opening cysteine and the closing phenylalanine or tryptophan. D genes are given only for firm matches. Only part of the rows carry a size: once, few, many, or a class if the clone is expanded.

>few|TRBJ2-2|NA|TRBV9
CASSILRGELFF
TGTGCCAGCAGCATCCTAAGAGGGGAGCTGTTTTTT
>NA|TRBJ1-2|NA|TRBV19
CASSTAGTPSVGGYTF
TGTGCCAGTAGTACGGCCGGGACTCCCTCGGTAGGAGGCTACACCTTC
>NA|TRBJ1-2|NA|TRBV25-1
CASSESVYRSYTF
TGTGCCAGCAGTGAATCGGTGTACAGGAGCTACACCTTC
>NA|TRBJ1-2|NA|TRBV27
CASRQGQGNYGYTF
TGTGCCAGCAGACAAGGGCAGGGGAACTATGGCTACACCTTC
>NA|TRBJ1-3|NA|TRBV7-2
CATRPSGNTIYF
TGTGCCACCCGTCCCTCTGGAAACACCATATATTTT
>NA|TRBJ2-3|TRBD1|TRBV5-5
CASTSEGQGTDTQYF
TGTGCCAGCACCTCCGAGGGACAGGGAACAGATACGCAGTATTTT
>NA|TRBJ1-3|TRBD1|TRBV5-1
CASSAGQPGNTIYF
TGCGCCAGCAGCGCGGGACAGCCTGGAAACACCATATATTTT
>few|TRBJ1-5|NA|TRBV15
CATSRDRDMGLPQHF
TGTGCCACCAGCAGAGATAGGGACATGGGTCTTCCCCAGCATTTT
>NA|TRBJ2-7|TRBD2|TRBV6-2/TRBV6-3
CASSYGLAEQYF
TGTGCCAGCAGTTATGGACTAGCCGAGCAGTACTTC
>NA|TRBJ1-5|NA|TRBV2
CASGGFNQPQHF
TGTGCCAGCGGCGGGTTCAATCAGCCCCAGCATTTT
>NA|TRBJ2-5|NA|TRBV19
CASTAVPRGETQYF
TGTGCCAGCACTGCTGTTCCCCGGGGGGAGACCCAGTACTTC
>NA|TRBJ1-1|NA|TRBV6-6
CASGVQQGFEAFF
TGTGCCAGCGGGGTCCAACAGGGCTTTGAAGCTTTCTTT
>once|TRBJ2-7|NA|TRBV11-3
CASSLGSGSSYEQYF
TGTGCCAGCAGCTTAGGTAGCGGTAGCTCCTACGAGCAGTACTTC
>NA|TRBJ2-7|NA|TRBV4-1
CASSQNRDLGEQYF
TGCGCCAGCAGCCAAAACCGGGACTTAGGGGAGCAGTACTTC
>NA|TRBJ1-5|NA|TRBV28
CASRFGGGGNQPQHF
TGTGCCAGCAGGTTTGGGGGAGGAGGCAATCAGCCCCAGCATTTT
>NA|TRBJ2-2|NA|TRBV5-1
CASSFLAGASNTGELFF
TGCGCCAGCAGCTTTTTGGCGGGGGCTTCGAACACCGGGGAGCTGTTTTTT
>few|TRBJ2-2|NA|TRBV29-1
CSVATGYTGELFF
TGCAGCGTTGCAACAGGATACACCGGGGAGCTGTTTTTT
>NA|TRBJ2-5|TRBD1|TRBV6-1
CASSEKQGVGETQYF
TGTGCCAGCAGTGAAAAACAGGGGGTCGGGGAGACCCAGTACTTC
>NA|TRBJ1-2|TRBD1|TRBV30
CARHPGTGNYGYTF
TGTGCCCGCCACCCCGGGACAGGGAACTATGGCTACACCTTC
>many|TRBJ1-2|NA|TRBV27
CASSLTAGGDYGYTF
TGTGCCAGCAGTCTCACGGCAGGAGGGGACTATGGCTACACCTTC
>NA|TRBJ2-5|TRBD2|TRBV18
CASSPGSGGKETQYF
TGTGCCAGCTCACCAGGTAGCGGGGGAAAGGAGACCCAGTACTTC
>NA|TRBJ2-2|TRBD2|TRBV6-4
CASSDEAGGPGELFF
TGTGCCAGCAGTGATGAAGCGGGAGGTCCCGGGGAGCTGTTTTTT
>NA|TRBJ1-4|NA|TRBV5-6
CASSLGTDDEKLFF
TGTGCCAGCAGCTTGGGGACAGATGATGAAAAACTGTTTTTT
>NA|TRBJ2-2|TRBD1|TRBV7-2
CASRGQGHTGELFF
TGTGCCAGCAGGGGACAGGGACACACCGGGGAGCTGTTTTTT
>once|TRBJ2-7|TRBD2|TRBV5-6
CASSLRTRSYEQYF
TGTGCCAGCAGCCTCCGGACTAGGAGCTACGAGCAGTACTTC
>once|TRBJ1-5|TRBD1|TRBV11-3
CASSSTGSNQPQHF
TGTGCCAGCAGCTCGACAGGGTCCAATCAGCCCCAGCATTTT
>NA|TRBJ2-7|TRBD2|TRBV3-1/TRBV3-2
CASSQGLAGPIEQYF
TGTGCCAGCAGCCAAGGGCTAGCGGGCCCCATTGAGCAGTACTTC
>NA|TRBJ2-2|NA|TRBV5-6
CASSLEFPTNTGELFF
TGTGCCAGCAGCTTGGAGTTTCCCACTAACACCGGGGAGCTGTTTTTT
>NA|TRBJ2-7|NA|TRBV12-3/TRBV12-4
CASSPFRGEQYF
TGTGCCAGCAGCCCATTCAGGGGCGAGCAGTACTTC
>NA|TRBJ1-6|TRBD1|TRBV6-1
CASSEGRMRGQDSPLHF
TGTGCCAGCAGTGAAGGTAGGATGAGGGGGCAAGACTCACCCCTCCACTTT
>NA|TRBJ2-1|NA|TRBV5-1
CASSPTGGTSRFF
TGCGCCAGCAGCCCCACCGGAGGGACTTCTCGGTTCTTC
>NA|TRBJ2-7|NA|TRBV5-1
CASSLDREKIYEQYF
TGCGCCAGCAGCTTGGACAGGGAAAAAATTTACGAGCAGTACTTC
>NA|TRBJ2-3|NA|TRBV28
CASLEGSSTDTQYF
TGTGCCAGCTTGGAGGGCTCTAGCACAGATACGCAGTATTTT
>NA|TRBJ1-1|TRBD1|TRBV11-2
CASSSKQGGSTEAFF
TGTGCCAGCAGCTCGAAACAGGGGGGGAGCACTGAAGCTTTCTTT
>NA|TRBJ2-7|NA|TRBV9
CASSVSGRAGEQYF
TGTGCCAGCAGCGTATCGGGCAGGGCCGGCGAGCAGTACTTC
>NA|TRBJ2-7|TRBD2|TRBV4-3
CASSPRLAGGWEQYF
TGCGCCAGCAGCCCTAGACTAGCGGGAGGTTGGGAGCAGTACTTC
>NA|TRBJ2-6|NA|TRBV19
CASSITAPSGANVLTF
TGTGCCAGTAGTATCACTGCCCCCTCTGGGGCCAACGTCCTGACTTTC
>few|TRBJ2-3|NA|TRBV24-1
CATSDFAGSDTQYF
TGTGCCACCAGTGATTTCGCGGGGTCAGATACGCAGTATTTT
>NA|TRBJ2-6|NA|TRBV24-1
CATSDQGRVGANVLTF
TGTGCCACCAGTGACCAGGGCAGGGTTGGGGCCAACGTCCTGACTTTC
>NA|TRBJ1-2|TRBD1|TRBV7-2
CASSFGDRVGGYTF
TGTGCCAGCAGCTTCGGGGACAGGGTGGGTGGCTACACCTTC
>once|TRBJ2-7|TRBD1|TRBV2
CASSAYGTGSYEQYF
TGTGCCAGCAGTGCGTACGGGACAGGGAGCTACGAGCAGTACTTC
>NA|TRBJ2-1|TRBD2|TRBV11-3
CASSQRLAGTINEQFF
TGTGCCAGCAGCCAGCGACTAGCGGGGACCATCAATGAGCAGTTCTTC
>NA|TRBJ2-1|NA|TRBV7-2
CASSFSGVSRNEQFF
TGTGCCAGCAGCTTCTCCGGTGTGTCTCGCAATGAGCAGTTCTTC
>once|TRBJ2-5|TRBD1|TRBV24-1
CATSDSGQGQETQYF
TGTGCCACCAGTGATTCGGGACAGGGACAAGAGACCCAGTACTTC
>NA|TRBJ1-1|NA|TRBV7-2
CASSHMNTEAFF
TGTGCCAGCAGTCACATGAACACTGAAGCTTTCTTT
>NA|TRBJ2-7|NA|TRBV28
CASSLTGGSSYEQYF
TGTGCCAGCAGTTTAACCGGGGGTAGCTCCTACGAGCAGTACTTC